Given below is one T cell receptor (beta chain) in context. This sample is part of a study of PD-L1 blockade in urothelial cancer. At the level of the study: Men with urothelial cancer arising in the bladder made up most of the roughly 29 patients.

Assay used: immunoSEQ multiplex PCR; TCRdb lists only in-frame clones, some missing. The table records tens of thousands of clones, 70% to 85% of them present only once. The number of samples from each patient was between 1 and 8, taken pretreatment and on-treatment. V was pared by 1 base and J by 8 bases, with 16 bases between. The CDR3 covers 15 residues. Germline assignment: CDR1 LGHNA and CDR2 YNFKEQ. Sample: PBMCs, taken around atezolizumab (anti-PD-L1) treatment. The clonotype comes from an older man with urothelial cancer. The gene calls are TRBV4-2 and TRBJ2-3; D perhaps matches TRBD2 (6 bases). CDR3 region: CASSQVGGEGGTQYF. The DNA of the CDR3 is TGTGCCAGCAGCCAAGTGGGGGGAGAGGGAGGTACGCAGTATTTT.